Sequencing of this T cell receptor beta chain was carried out in a study of cytomegalovirus exposure and HLA in healthy donors. Regarding the study as a whole: About 150 TCR beta chains were listed as cytomegalovirus-associated.

The PCR ran on 60 Vbeta and 13 Jbeta primers. Sequencing used immunoSEQ multiplex PCR; TCRdb keeps in-frame clones, though not all of them. The data contain some 150,000 clones, approximately 79% of them seen just once; the ten biggest clones take up roughly 6.7%. This clone showed up just once. The antigen remains undetermined. Between the trimmed V and J ends, which lost 5 bases and 9 bases, there was a span of 20 bases. This CDR3 region has 15 residues. Germline CDR1 is SEHNR and CDR2 is FQNEAQ (reference sequence). Sequencing input: PBMCs. The origin of this receptor is a man aged 50-59 years in good health and CMV-seropositive. V and J are TRBV7-9 and TRBJ2-1; possibly TRBD2 for D (6 bases). The CDR3 DNA follows: TGTGCCAGCAGCCCCGGGGCCAAGGCGGGGCGTGAGCAGTTCTTC. Protein sequence: CASSPGAKAGREQFF.